A selection of T cell receptor beta chains follows, all from one sample in a study of CD8+ T cells in alopecia areata. The data were produced by immunoSEQ multiplex PCR, yet TCRdb's version contains in-frame clones alone and is incomplete. In the table there are around 180,000 clones, over 55% of which are singletons. The source material was CD4+ T cells sorted from blood, sampled at week 24, from a patient treated with tofacitinib. All receptors derive from a human donor with alopecia areata. Each CDR3 is given with its conserved first and last residue. A D gene is named only where the DNA matches it firmly. A clone size is listed for some rows: how often the clone was seen (once, few, many), or a class if it is expanded.

TRBJ2-3 | NA | NA | TRBV5-1 | TGCGCCAGCAGCTTGGGGAGTAACACAGATACGCAGTATTTT | CASSLGSNTDTQYF
TRBJ2-6 | NA | NA | TRBV19 | TGTGCCACCGACGGGGGTGGGGCCAACGTCCTGACTTTC | CATDGGGANVLTF
TRBJ2-1 | NA | NA | TRBV6-1 | TGTGCCAGCAGTGAAGGATGGGCCGAGCAGTTCTTC | CASSEGWAEQFF
TRBJ1-1 | NA | NA | TRBV30 | TGTGCCTGGAGGGACAGTCCGGACACTGAAGCTTTCTTT | CAWRDSPDTEAFF
TRBJ1-6 | NA | NA | TRBV2 | TGTGCCAGCAGGGCTCCACCGGGAAGCTCCTATAATTCACCCCTCCACTTT | CASRAPPGSSYNSPLHF
TRBJ1-2 | TRBD1 | NA | TRBV14 | TGTGCCAGCAGCCAACTAGGGACAGCACTGAGGGGCTACACCTTC | CASSQLGTALRGYTF
TRBJ2-3 | NA | NA | TRBV5-1 | TGCGCCAGCAGCTTGGCGACTTCCCCCCGGGTCACAGATACGCAGTATTTT | CASSLATSPRVTDTQYF
TRBJ1-1 | TRBD1 | NA | TRBV30 | TGTGCCTGGAGTGAATCCGGGACAGGCACGAACACTGAAGCTTTCTTT | CAWSESGTGTNTEAFF
TRBJ2-3 | NA | NA | TRBV2 | TGTGCCAGCAGTGAAGGGGGCCCAAAGGGGGTCACGCAGTATTTT | CASSEGGPKGVTQYF
TRBJ1-2 | NA | NA | TRBV7-2 | TGTGCCAGCAGTGTGGGGGGCGTAGATGGCTACACCTTC | CASSVGGVDGYTF
TRBJ2-7 | NA | few | TRBV10-3 | TGTGCCATCGCTGCCACCTCCTACGAGCAGTACTTC | CAIAATSYEQYF
TRBJ2-3 | TRBD1 | NA | TRBV5-1 | TGCGCCAGCAGCCTCGGACAGGGGATAGATACGCAGTATTTT | CASSLGQGIDTQYF
TRBJ1-2 | NA | NA | TRBV2 | TGTGCCAGCAGTCAGCGAGAAATTCGCCGTGGCTACACCTTC | CASSQREIRRGYTF
TRBJ1-1 | NA | few | TRBV7-9 | TGTGCCAGCAGCTTTGGGGCCATGAACACTGAAGCTTTCTTT | CASSFGAMNTEAFF
TRBJ2-1 | NA | NA | TRBV27 | TGTGCCAGCAGGGGGGCCCCCTCAAACCCCCGCAATGAGCAGTTCTTC | CASRGAPSNPRNEQFF
TRBJ2-3 | NA | NA | TRBV2 | TGTGCCAGCAGTCCCTTGGGGCGGGGCGCCACAGATACGCAGTATTTT | CASSPLGRGATDTQYF
TRBJ2-6 | NA | once | TRBV19 | TGTGCCAGTAGTATGGGGGGACAGATCTCTGGGGCCAACGTCCTGACTTTC | CASSMGGQISGANVLTF
TRBJ2-1 | TRBD2 | few | TRBV7-2 | TGTGCCAGCAGCTTAGGGGGGACTAGCGGGGAGAAAGAGCAGTTCTTC | CASSLGGTSGEKEQFF
TRBJ1-1 | NA | NA | TRBV30 | TGTGCCTGGAGCATAAAGGCCGTGGCTTTCTTT | CAWSIKAVAFF
TRBJ1-5 | NA | NA | TRBV28 | TGTGCCAGCACCGTGAGGGGCAATCAGCCCCAGCATTTT | CASTVRGNQPQHF
TRBJ2-7 | TRBD2 | few | TRBV2 | TGTGCCAGCAGTGAACAACTGCGGGGGTCAGACGAGCAGTACTTC | CASSEQLRGSDEQYF
TRBJ1-1 | NA | NA | TRBV27 | TGTGCCAGCAGCCACAGGGAGGAAGGCACTGAAGCTTTCTTT | CASSHREEGTEAFF
TRBJ1-1 | NA | NA | TRBV29-1 | TGCAGCGTTGAGGGGGGGACTGAAGCTTTCTTT | CSVEGGTEAFF
TRBJ2-6 | NA | NA | TRBV7-9 | TGTGCCAGCAGCAAGGGTACAGACACCAGCTCTGGGGCCAACGTCCTGACTTTC | CASSKGTDTSSGANVLTF
TRBJ1-5 | NA | NA | TRBV2 | TGTGCCAGCAGGGGTGTGAGCAATCAGCCCCAGCATTTT | CASRGVSNQPQHF
TRBJ1-6 | NA | NA | TRBV4-3 | TGCGCCAGCAGCCAAGGTGCGGGCAGTAGAAATTCACCCCTCCACTTT | CASSQGAGSRNSPLHF
TRBJ2-1 | TRBD1 | few | TRBV28 | TGTGCCAGCAGACAGGGGCGGAATGAGCAGTTCTTC | CASRQGRNEQFF
TRBJ1-4 | NA | NA | TRBV7-2 | TGTGCCAGCAGCTTAGAGCGGGGGGTGAATGAAAAACTGTTTTTT | CASSLERGVNEKLFF
TRBJ2-2 | NA | NA | TRBV5-6 | TGTGCCAGCAGCTTGCCCAGGGGCCTCGGGGAGCTGTTTTTT | CASSLPRGLGELFF
TRBJ2-3 | TRBD2 | NA | TRBV15 | TGTGCCACCCGTGGGGGGGGAACAGATACGCAGTATTTT | CATRGGGTDTQYF
TRBJ2-1 | NA | NA | TRBV30 | TGTGCCTGGAGTGGAAAGGATGGGACAAAGAACAATGAGCAGTTCTTC | CAWSGKDGTKNNEQFF
TRBJ1-1 | NA | NA | TRBV18 | TGTGCCAGCTCACAGGGGGTCACTGAAGCTTTCTTT | CASSQGVTEAFF
TRBJ2-2 | TRBD1 | NA | TRBV5-1 | TGCGCCAGCAGCACCAGACAGGGCCAGAACACCGGGGAGCTGTTTTTT | CASSTRQGQNTGELFF
TRBJ1-2 | NA | NA | TRBV7-2 | TGTGCCAGCAGCTTAGCAGCCTCTTATGGCTACACCTTC | CASSLAASYGYTF
TRBJ1-6 | NA | NA | TRBV14 | TGTGCCAGCAGCCTTACGACAGGAGGTTCACCCCTCCACTTT | CASSLTTGGSPLHF
TRBJ2-1 | TRBD2 | NA | TRBV19 | TGTGCCAGTAGTACGACTAGCGGGGGGATTGATGAGCAGTTCTTC | CASSTTSGGIDEQFF
TRBJ2-5 | NA | NA | TRBV2 | TGTGCCAGCAGCTGGGACCGCGAAGAGACCCAGTACTTC | CASSWDREETQYF
TRBJ1-1 | NA | NA | TRBV30 | TGTGCCTGGAGTGTAGGGATAGGAGCTGAAGCTTTCTTT | CAWSVGIGAEAFF
TRBJ1-4 | TRBD1 | NA | TRBV18 | TGTGCCAGCTCACATGGGACAGGGGATGAAAAACTGTTTTTT | CASSHGTGDEKLFF
TRBJ2-6 | NA | NA | TRBV4-3 | TGCGCCAGCAGCCAAGACCCGGGTGGGGCCAACGTCCTGACTTTC | CASSQDPGGANVLTF
TRBJ1-1 | NA | NA | TRBV29-1 | TGCAGCGTTTGCCGACGGATGAACACTGAAGCTTTCTTT | CSVCRRMNTEAFF
TRBJ1-1 | NA | NA | TRBV5-4 | TGTGCCAGCAGCTTCGGGCAGAGACTCATGAACACTGAAGCTTTCTTT | CASSFGQRLMNTEAFF
TRBJ2-1 | TRBD2 | few | TRBV11-2 | TGTGCCAGCAGCTTAGACCAACTCCGTGCTAGCGGGGGAAGGCCGTTCTTC | CASSLDQLRASGGRPFF
TRBJ2-7 | TRBD1 | NA | TRBV2 | TGTGCCAGCAGTCGGGACAGGCCTAGCTCCTACGAGCAGTACTTC | CASSRDRPSSYEQYF
TRBJ2-1 | NA | NA | TRBV5-1 | TGCGCCAGCATGGTTTCGGGGGCCGACAATGAGCAGTTCTTC | CASMVSGADNEQFF
TRBJ2-3 | NA | few | TRBV7-2 | TGTGCCAGCAGCCCTCAAGATACGCAGTATTTT | CASSPQDTQYF
TRBJ2-3 | TRBD2 | NA | TRBV29-1 | TGCAGCGCAACTAGCGGGGGCACAGATACGCAGTATTTT | CSATSGGTDTQYF
TRBJ1-1 | NA | NA | TRBV29-1 | TGCAGCGTTGAAGGAAGGATGAACACTGAAGCTTTCTTT | CSVEGRMNTEAFF
TRBJ1-1 | NA | NA | TRBV5-1 | TGCGCCAGCAGCCCGGACATCACGAACACTGAAGCTTTCTTT | CASSPDITNTEAFF
TRBJ1-2 | NA | NA | TRBV7-2 | TGTGCCAGCAGCTTAGTAGGGACACTCTATGGCTACACCTTC | CASSLVGTLYGYTF
TRBJ1-2 | TRBD1 | few | TRBV30 | TGTGCCTGGAGTGACGGGACAGCGACGTACTATGGCTACACCTTC | CAWSDGTATYYGYTF
TRBJ2-7 | NA | NA | TRBV4-3 | TGCGCCAGCAGCCAAGAAAAAGCGACCGAGCAGTACTTC | CASSQEKATEQYF
TRBJ2-7 | TRBD2 | NA | TRBV5-1 | TGCGCCAGCAGCCGGGCCGGGACTAGCGGTTACGAGCAGTACTTC | CASSRAGTSGYEQYF